This T cell receptor (beta chain) was profiled in a study of a mutant IDH1 vaccine in newly diagnosed glioma. In germline, CDR1 is MNHEY, CDR2 SVGAGI. The CDR3 is made up of 14 amino acids. V lost 6 bases to trimming and J lost 7 bases, with 13 bases between them. Notes on the study in general: In 80% to 95% of patients, immune responses induced by the vaccine occurred.

Indicated time point: week 23, last vaccination. Alongside topical imiquimod, each dose of vaccine comprised 300 ug of mutant IDH1 20-mer peptide. Repertoires were generated with immunoSEQ multiplex PCR, while TCRdb's copy carries only in-frame clones and drops some. The sample carries under 70,000 clones, 84% recorded once. A note on this clone: Its antigen remains unknown.

The source material was PBMCs, sampled from a glioma patient whose treatment included an IDH1 peptide vaccine. The V and J genes are TRBV6-5 and TRBJ1-6; unclear D gene. The TCR sequence derives from a man aged 18 to 29 with glioma. The CDR3 nucleotides read TGTGCCAGCAGCCCCTCGGGCAGCAATTCACCCCTCCACTTT. Translating gives CASSPSGSNSPLHF.